One and the same sample provided the 16 T cell receptor beta chains below, sequenced in a study of T cell responses to AZD1222 COVID-19 vaccine. Measured with immunoSEQ multiplex PCR; TCRdb has only the in-frame clones, and not every one. The data hold about 120,000 clones, with over 75% observed a single time. The material was peripheral blood, obtained on day 0 of AZD1222 vaccination. The receptors derive from an adult in good health.

This clone was observed many times. The chain carries TRBV5-4 and TRBJ2-7, with TRBD1 identical over 7 bases. CDR1 and CDR2 from the germline V gene are SGHNT and YYREEE (reference sequence). V lost 3 bases, J lost 6 bases, and 3 bases stayed unmatched. The CDR3 runs 12 residues. The CDR3 DNA follows: TGTGCCAGCAGCTCGACAGGGCTCGAGCAGTACTTC. Protein sequence: CASSSTGLEQYF.

This sequence joins TRBV4-3 and TRBJ1-1, with D hard to call. Looked up from germline, CDR1 is LGHNA and CDR2 is YSLEER. The CDR3 contains 16 residues. V lost 0 bases and J lost 4, with 15 bases in between. CDR3 in DNA: TGCGCCAGCAGCCAAGAGCCGGTAGGTCGTAGCACTGAAGCTTTCTTT. It encodes CASSQEPVGRSTEAFF.

This rearrangement joins TRBV28 to TRBJ1-1; 8 bases align to TRBD1. The trim removed 6 bases at V and 0 bases at J, leaving 9 bases unmatched. From germline, CDR1 is MDHEN and CDR2 SYDVKM. The CDR3 sequence is 16 residues long. The CDR3 DNA reads as TGTGCCAGCAGCAAACCCCCACAGGGGGTGAACACTGAAGCTTTCTTT. Its translation is CASSKPPQGVNTEAFF.

Comment on this clone: At one of its ends the junction is not consistent with the germline gene, which may arise from a read error. This CDR3 reads CASSSYLGRKNSEAFF. CDR3 coding DNA: TGTGCCAGCAGCTCCTACCTGGGGCGGAAGAACTCTGAAGCTTTCTTT. The chain joins TRBV7-2 to TRBJ1-1, with TRBD1 as a possible D gene (5 bases). The CDR3 runs 16 residues. The germline V gene has CDR1 SGHTA and CDR2 FQGNSA.

The rearrangement links TRBV5-6 to TRBJ1-2; no definite D call. The V gene lost 4 bases and the J gene lost 5 bases, with 15 bases spanning the gap. The CDR3 runs 14 residues. Germline assignment: CDR1 SGHDT and CDR2 YYEEEE. This CDR3 reads CASSRRAPTYGYTF. The CDR3 DNA is TGTGCCAGCAGCCGGCGGGCACCGACTTATGGCTACACCTTC.

The CDR3 region is CASRPGQAVNQPQHF. The CDR3, as DNA: TGCGCCAGCAGACCCGGACAGGCGGTCAATCAGCCCCAGCATTTT. The chain couples TRBV5-1 to TRBJ1-5; 7 bases are a match to TRBD1. This CDR3 has 15 residues. Germline V gives CDR1 SGHRS, CDR2 YFSETQ. V shed 5 bases and J 3 bases; nucleotides not matched to a gene: 8.

The genes are TRBV9 and TRBJ2-2; D is perhaps TRBD1 (6 bases). V lost 5 bases to trimming and J lost 6 bases, with 11 bases between them. This CDR3 region has 13 residues. Germline values: CDR1 SGDLS, CDR2 YYNGEE. The CDR3 DNA sequence: TGTGCCAGCAGTCTTACAGGGTCCGGGGAGCTGTTTTTT. Its translation is CASSLTGSGELFF.

V and J are TRBV12-3 or TRBV12-4 and TRBJ1-2; TRBD1 agrees at 7 bases. Trimming removed 3 bases from V and 6 bases from J; junction bases left unmatched: 4. The CDR3 has 13 residues. For the CDR3, the DNA is TGTGCCAGCAGTTTGTGGGACAGAGATGGCTACACCTTC. Amino acid sequence: CASSLWDRDGYTF.

The chain recombines TRBV23-1 with TRBJ2-7; a possible D gene is TRBD2 (5 bases). TRBV23-1 is an ORF, and what it does is uncertain. Trimming took off 2 bases at V and 4 bases at J, with 21 bases between the two ends. This CDR3 region has 17 residues. Here the CDR3 reads CASSQRQETRGPYEQYF. CDR3 in DNA: TGCGCCAGCAGTCAACGCCAGGAAACACGCGGGCCTTACGAGCAGTACTTC.

This CDR3 reads CASSAGQPSSSGYTF. The CDR3 DNA sequence: TGTGCCAGCAGCGCGGGACAGCCCTCTTCGAGCGGCTACACCTTC. The V and J genes are TRBV7-8 and TRBJ1-2; 7 nucleotides match TRBD1. With 5 bases clipped from V and 8 bases from J, the junction kept 14 bases outside the gene matches. Germline assignment: CDR1 SGHVS and CDR2 FQNEAQ. CDR3 length: 15 residues.

The V call is TRBV19, the J call TRBJ2-7; weak D call: TRBD2 (6 bases). The V and J ends lost 0 bases and 5 bases respectively, with 14 bases between them. CDR1 is LNHDA and CDR2 is SQIVND in the germline V gene (reference sequence). The CDR3 extends over 15 amino acids. CDR3 sequence reads: CASSIDRGTGDEQYF. The CDR3 DNA reads TGTGCCAGTAGTATAGATCGGGGGACGGGCGACGAGCAGTACTTC. The complete variable domain, with remaining parts taken from reference TRBV19 and TRBJ2-7, reads DGGITQSPKYLFRKEGQNVTLSCEQNLNHDAMYWYRQDPGQGLRLIYYSQIVNDFQKGDIAEGYSVSREKKESFPLTVTSAQKNPTAFYLCASSIDRGTGDEQYFGPGTRLTVT.

This clone was observed a single time. V gene TRBV3-1 (or the pseudogene TRBV3-2) combines with J gene TRBJ2-5; 8 nucleotides align to TRBD2. Germline assignment: CDR1 LGHDT and CDR2 YNNKEL (reference sequence). V shed 3 bases and J 5 bases; nucleotides not matched to a gene: 8. CDR3 size: 15 residues. CDR3 DNA: TGTGCCAGCAGCCAGACCGGGGGGGCAGGGGAGACCCAGTACTTC. Translation: CASSQTGGAGETQYF.

As DNA, the CDR3 is TGTGCCAGCTCAGCGTTCTCGACAGGGGTTGGTGGTACTGGCTACACCTTC. Its protein product is CASSAFSTGVGGTGYTF. The chain employs TRBV18 and TRBJ1-2; 8 nucleotides line up with TRBD1. With 5 bases clipped from V and 7 bases from J, the junction kept 18 bases outside the gene matches. The CDR3 consists of 17 residues. In germline, CDR1 is KGHSH, CDR2 LQKENI. The variable domain in full, completed from reference TRBV18 and TRBJ1-2, reads NAGVMQNPRHLVRRRGQEARLRCSPMKGHSHVYWYRQLPEEGLKFMVYLQKENIIDESGMPKERFSAEFPKEGPSILRIQQVVRGDSAAYFCASSAFSTGVGGTGYTFGSGTRLTVV.

This clone has only one observation. The V gene is TRBV7-2, the J gene TRBJ1-5, with D unclear. Per germline, CDR1 SGHTA and CDR2 FQGNSA. The CDR3 sequence is 13 residues long. Trimming pared 5 bases from V and 5 bases from J, leaving 10 bases between. Here the CDR3 reads CASSPRTDQPQHF. The CDR3 DNA reads TGTGCCAGCAGCCCCCGGACGGATCAGCCCCAGCATTTT.

V is TRBV6-5 and J is TRBJ1-1, with 8 bases lining up with TRBD1. Germline loops: CDR1 MNHEY, CDR2 SVGAGI. This CDR3 region has 15 residues. V gave up 2 bases and J gave up 2 bases; unmatched junction bases: 4. CDR3 region: CASSYGDRPNTEAFF. The CDR3 DNA is TGTGCCAGCAGTTACGGGGACAGGCCTAACACTGAAGCTTTCTTT.

The rearrangement links TRBV12-3 or TRBV12-4 to TRBJ1-2; D is ambiguous. V lost 3 bases and J lost 4, with 9 bases in between. CDR3 size: 13 residues. The CDR3: CASSFQQFYGYTF. In nucleotides, the CDR3 is TGTGCCAGCAGTTTCCAACAATTCTATGGCTACACCTTC.